Sequencing of this T cell receptor beta chain was carried out in a study of CD8 T cells in ankylosing spondylitis. Study-wide results and caveats: The study identified a TCR beta motif of roughly eight highly homologous variants that appeared characteristic of ankylosing spondylitis blood. Clones linked to the disease showed a CD8+ phenotype. They occurred at relatively low frequencies in peripheral blood. Enrichment of disease-linked clones was reportedly significant in matched ankylosing spondylitis synovial fluid.

Concerning this clonotype itself: Its antigen is currently unknown.

TCR beta libraries were made by quantitative 5'-RACE with molecular barcodes. MiXCR was run by TCRdb on the 5' RACE reads, yielding one entry per CDR3 protein. The sample lists about 140,000 distinct CDR3 sequences, roughly 8% occurring once. The V and J ends lost 6 bases and 7 bases respectively, with 12 bases between them. Germline CDR1 and CDR2: DFQATT and SNEGSKA (reference sequence). This CDR3 is 11 amino acids long. V and J are TRBV20-1 and TRBJ1-2; D unresolved. Specimen: synovial fluid, either unsorted or a sorted T cell fraction (not recorded which). The TCR comes from a male donor with ankylosing spondylitis. The CDR3 nucleotides are TGCAGTGCCCTGGGGAGTAGTGGCTACACCTTC. Protein: CSALGSSGYTF.